The sequence of this TCR beta chain was determined in a study of CD8+ T cells in alopecia areata. There are a few counts of this clone. RNA was extracted and reverse transcribed into cDNA as the sequencing template. The assay was immunoSEQ multiplex PCR, and TCRdb's table has in-frame clones only and misses some. In the table there are 150,000 or so clones, around 71% of which are singletons. Trimming removed 0 bases from V and 3 bases from J, with 6 bases in between. CDR3 size: 15 residues. Germline lookup yields CDR1 SEHNR and CDR2 FQNEAQ (reference sequence). This clonotype was obtained from a human donor with alopecia areata. V gene TRBV7-9 combines with J gene TRBJ1-6, with a possible D match to TRBD1 (5 bases). The sample was CD8+ T cells sorted from blood, taken at week 0. The CDR3 loop is CASSLAGVYNSPLHF. CDR3 bases: TGTGCCAGCAGCTTAGCGGGGGTCTATAATTCACCCCTCCACTTT.